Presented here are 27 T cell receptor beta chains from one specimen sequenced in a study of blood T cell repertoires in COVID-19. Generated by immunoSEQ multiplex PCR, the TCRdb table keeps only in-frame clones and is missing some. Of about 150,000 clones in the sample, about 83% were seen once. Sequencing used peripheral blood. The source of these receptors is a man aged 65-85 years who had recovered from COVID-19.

The CDR3 bases are TGTGCCAGCAGTTTAAGATTAGCACGGAACACTGAAGCTTTCTTT. It translates to CASSLRLARNTEAFF. The chain is built from TRBV27 and TRBJ1-1, with D hard to call. Trimming left V 2 bases short and J 1 base short, with 11 bases between. The CDR3 is 15 amino acids. Germline V gene lookup returns CDR1 MNHEY and CDR2 SMNVEV (reference sequence).

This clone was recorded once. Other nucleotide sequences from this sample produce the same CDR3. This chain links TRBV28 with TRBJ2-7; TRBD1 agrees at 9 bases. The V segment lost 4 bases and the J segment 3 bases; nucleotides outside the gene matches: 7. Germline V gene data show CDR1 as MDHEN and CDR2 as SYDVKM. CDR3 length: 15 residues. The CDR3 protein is CASSSTGTGNYEQYF. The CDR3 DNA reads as TGTGCCAGCAGTTCAACCGGGACAGGGAACTACGAGCAGTACTTC.

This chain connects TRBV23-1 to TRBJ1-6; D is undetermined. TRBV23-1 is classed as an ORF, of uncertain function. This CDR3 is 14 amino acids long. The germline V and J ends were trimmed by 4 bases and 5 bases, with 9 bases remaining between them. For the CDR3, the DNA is TGCGCCAGCAGTCCCCTGCCTAATAATTCACCCCTCCACTTT. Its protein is CASSPLPNNSPLHF.

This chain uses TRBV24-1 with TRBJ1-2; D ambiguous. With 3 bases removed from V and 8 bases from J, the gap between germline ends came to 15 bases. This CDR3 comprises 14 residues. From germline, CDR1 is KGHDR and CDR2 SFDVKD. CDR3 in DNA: TGTGCCACCAGTGATCCCGGAGGCGTGGGAGGCTACACCTTC. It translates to CATSDPGGVGGYTF.

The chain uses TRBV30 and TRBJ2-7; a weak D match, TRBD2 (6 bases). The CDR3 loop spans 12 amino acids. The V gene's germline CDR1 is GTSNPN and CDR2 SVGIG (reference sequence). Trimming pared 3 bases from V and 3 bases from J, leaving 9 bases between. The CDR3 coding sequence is TGTGCCTGGAGCGGGAGCGGCTACGAGCAGTACTTC. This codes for CAWSGSGYEQYF.

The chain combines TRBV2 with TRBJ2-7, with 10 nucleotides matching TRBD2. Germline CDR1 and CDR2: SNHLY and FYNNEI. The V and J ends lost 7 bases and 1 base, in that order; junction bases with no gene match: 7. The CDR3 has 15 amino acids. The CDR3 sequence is CASKSGLAESYEQYF. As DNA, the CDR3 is TGTGCCAGCAAGTCAGGACTAGCGGAGTCCTACGAGCAGTACTTC.

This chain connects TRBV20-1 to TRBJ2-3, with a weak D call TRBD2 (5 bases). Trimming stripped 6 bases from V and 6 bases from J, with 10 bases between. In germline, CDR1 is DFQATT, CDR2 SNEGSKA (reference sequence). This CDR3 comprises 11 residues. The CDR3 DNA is TGCAGTGCCACCAGAGGGGATACGCAGTATTTT. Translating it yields CSATRGDTQYF.

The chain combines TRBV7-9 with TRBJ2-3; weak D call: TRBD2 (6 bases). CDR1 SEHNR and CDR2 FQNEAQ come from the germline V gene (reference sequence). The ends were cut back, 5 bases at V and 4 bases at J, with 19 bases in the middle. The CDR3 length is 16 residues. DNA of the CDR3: TGTGCCAGCAGCCCCCGGCCGGGAGTGCAGGCAGATACGCAGTATTTT. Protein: CASSPRPGVQADTQYF.

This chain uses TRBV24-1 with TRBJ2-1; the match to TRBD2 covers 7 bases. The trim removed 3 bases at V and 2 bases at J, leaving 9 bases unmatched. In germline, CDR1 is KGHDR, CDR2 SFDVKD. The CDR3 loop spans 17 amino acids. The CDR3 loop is CATSDGAGSTPYNEQFF. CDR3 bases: TGTGCCACCAGTGATGGAGCGGGGAGCACTCCCTACAATGAGCAGTTCTTC.

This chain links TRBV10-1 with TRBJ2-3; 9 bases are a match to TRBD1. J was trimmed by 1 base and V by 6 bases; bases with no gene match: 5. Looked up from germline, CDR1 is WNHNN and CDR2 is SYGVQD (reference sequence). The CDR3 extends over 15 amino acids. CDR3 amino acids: CASSGWTGGTDTQYF. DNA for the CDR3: TGCGCCAGCAGCGGTTGGACAGGGGGCACAGATACGCAGTATTTT.

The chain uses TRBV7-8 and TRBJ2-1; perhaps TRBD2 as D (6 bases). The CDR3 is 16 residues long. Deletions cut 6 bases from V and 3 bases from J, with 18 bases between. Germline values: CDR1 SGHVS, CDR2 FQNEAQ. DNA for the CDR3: TGTGCCAGCAGAGGCGAACGGGAGTGGGTCTACAATGAGCAGTTCTTC. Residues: CASRGEREWVYNEQFF.

The CDR3 loop is CASSLGSSGEETQYF. The CDR3 DNA reads as TGCGCCAGCAGCCTTGGGTCTAGCGGGGAAGAGACCCAGTACTTC. The genes are TRBV5-1 and TRBJ2-5, with TRBD2 matching 9 bases. The germline gives CDR1 SGHRS, CDR2 YFSETQ. This CDR3 has 15 residues. Unmatched junction bases numbered 7, after V lost 4 bases and J lost 3 bases. Filled out from reference TRBV5-1 and TRBJ2-5, the complete variable domain reads KAGVTQTPRYLIKTRGQQVTLSCSPISGHRSVSWYQQTPGQGLQFLFEYFSETQRNKGNFPGRFSGRQFSNSRSEMNVSTLELGDSALYLCASSLGSSGEETQYFGPGTRLLVL.

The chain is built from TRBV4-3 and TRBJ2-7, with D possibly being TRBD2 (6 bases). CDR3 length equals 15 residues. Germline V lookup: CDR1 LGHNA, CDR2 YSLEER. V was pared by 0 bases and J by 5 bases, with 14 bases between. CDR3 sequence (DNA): TGCGCCAGCAGCCAAGACGGCGGGACTCGCGACGAGCAGTACTTC. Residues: CASSQDGGTRDEQYF.

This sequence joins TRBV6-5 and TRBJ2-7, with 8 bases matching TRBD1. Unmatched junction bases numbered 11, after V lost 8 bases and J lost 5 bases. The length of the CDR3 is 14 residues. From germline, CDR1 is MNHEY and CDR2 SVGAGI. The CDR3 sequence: CASYPRRGRDEQYF. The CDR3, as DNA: TGTGCCAGCTACCCTCGCAGGGGGCGCGACGAGCAGTACTTC.

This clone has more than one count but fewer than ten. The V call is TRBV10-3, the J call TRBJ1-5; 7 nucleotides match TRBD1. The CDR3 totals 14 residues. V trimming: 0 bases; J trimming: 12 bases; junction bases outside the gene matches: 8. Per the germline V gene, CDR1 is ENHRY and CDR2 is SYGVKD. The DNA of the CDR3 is TGTGCCATCAGTGAGTCGACGCGGGACAGTGGCCAGCATTTT. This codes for CAISESTRDSGQHF.

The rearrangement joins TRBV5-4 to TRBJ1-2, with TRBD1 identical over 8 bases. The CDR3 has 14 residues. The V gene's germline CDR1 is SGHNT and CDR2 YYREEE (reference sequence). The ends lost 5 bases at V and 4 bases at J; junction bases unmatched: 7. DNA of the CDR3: TGTGCCAGCAGACCAGGGGGCGGGGGCTATGGCTACACCTTC. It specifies CASRPGGGGYGYTF.

The CDR3 here is CASSFLDRATNEKLFF. The DNA for the CDR3 is TGTGCCAGCAGTTTTTTGGACAGGGCAACTAATGAAAAACTGTTTTTT. The chain combines TRBV28 with TRBJ1-4, with 8 bases identical to TRBD1. After removal of 3 bases from V and 0 bases from J, the junction contained 3 bases not matched to a gene. The CDR3 contains 16 residues. Germline CDR1 and CDR2: MDHEN and SYDVKM.

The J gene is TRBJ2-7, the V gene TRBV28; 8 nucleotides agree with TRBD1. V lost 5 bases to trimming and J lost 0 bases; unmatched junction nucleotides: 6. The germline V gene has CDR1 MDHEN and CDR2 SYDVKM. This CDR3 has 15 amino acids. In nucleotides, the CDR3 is TGTGCCAGCAGTGCGAGGACAGGGAGCTCCTACGAGCAGTACTTC. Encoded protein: CASSARTGSSYEQYF.

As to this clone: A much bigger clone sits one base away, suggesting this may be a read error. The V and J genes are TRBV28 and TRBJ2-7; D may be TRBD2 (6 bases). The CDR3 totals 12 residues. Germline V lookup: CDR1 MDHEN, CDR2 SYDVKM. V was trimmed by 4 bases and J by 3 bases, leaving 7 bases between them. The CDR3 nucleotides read TGTGCCAGCAGTTCGGGGGACTACGAGCAGTACTTC. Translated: CASSSGDYEQYF.

CDR3 protein: CASNDGRAGETQYF. For the CDR3, the DNA is TGTGCCAGCAACGACGGCCGGGCGGGGGAGACCCAGTACTTC. The chain recombines TRBV6-6 with TRBJ2-5; D perhaps matches TRBD2 (6 bases). The CDR3 is made up of 14 amino acids. Germline V gene sequence: CDR1 MNHNY, CDR2 SVGAGI (reference sequence). V lost 7 bases, J lost 5 bases, and 17 bases lay in between.

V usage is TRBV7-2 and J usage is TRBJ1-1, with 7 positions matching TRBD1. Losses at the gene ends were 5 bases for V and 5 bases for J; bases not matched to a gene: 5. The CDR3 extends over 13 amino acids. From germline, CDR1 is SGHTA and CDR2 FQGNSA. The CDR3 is CASSLPGGTEAFF. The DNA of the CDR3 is TGTGCCAGCAGCCTTCCAGGGGGAACTGAAGCTTTCTTT.

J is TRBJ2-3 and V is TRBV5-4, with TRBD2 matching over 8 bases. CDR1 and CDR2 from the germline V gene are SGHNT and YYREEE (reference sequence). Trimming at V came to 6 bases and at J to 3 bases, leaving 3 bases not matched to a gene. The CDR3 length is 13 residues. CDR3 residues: CASTVAGTDTQYF. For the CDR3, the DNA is TGTGCCAGCACCGTAGCGGGAACAGATACGCAGTATTTT. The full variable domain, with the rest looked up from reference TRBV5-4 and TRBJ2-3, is ETGVTQSPTHLIKTRGQQVTLRCSSQSGHNTVSWYQQALGQGPQFIFQYYREEENGRGNFPPRFSGLQFPNYSSELNVNALELDDSALYLCASTVAGTDTQYFGPGTRLTVL.

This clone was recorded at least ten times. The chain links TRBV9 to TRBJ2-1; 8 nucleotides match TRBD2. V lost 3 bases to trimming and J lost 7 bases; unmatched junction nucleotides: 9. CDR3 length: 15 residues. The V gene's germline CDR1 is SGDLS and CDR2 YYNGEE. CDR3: CASSATGTSRNEQFF. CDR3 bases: TGTGCCAGCAGCGCCACCGGGACTAGTAGAAATGAGCAGTTCTTC. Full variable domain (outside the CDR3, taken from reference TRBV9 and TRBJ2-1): DSGVTQTPKHLITATGQRVTLRCSPRSGDLSVYWYQQSLDQGLQFLIQYYNGEERAKGNILERFSAQQFPDLHSELNLSSLELGDSALYFCASSATGTSRNEQFFGPGTRLTVL.

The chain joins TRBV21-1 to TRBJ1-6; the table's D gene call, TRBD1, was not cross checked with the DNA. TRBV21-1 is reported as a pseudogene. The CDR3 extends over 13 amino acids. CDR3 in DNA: TGTGCCAGCAGCATCAGGGTAAATTCACCCCTCCACTTT. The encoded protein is CASSIRVNSPLHF.

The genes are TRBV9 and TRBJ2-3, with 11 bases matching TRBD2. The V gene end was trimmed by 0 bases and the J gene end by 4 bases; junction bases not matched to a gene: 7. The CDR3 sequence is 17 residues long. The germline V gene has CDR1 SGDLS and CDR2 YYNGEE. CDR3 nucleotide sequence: TGTGCCAGCAGCGTAGGGTCATTAGCGGGAGGGGCAGATACGCAGTATTTT. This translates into CASSVGSLAGGADTQYF.

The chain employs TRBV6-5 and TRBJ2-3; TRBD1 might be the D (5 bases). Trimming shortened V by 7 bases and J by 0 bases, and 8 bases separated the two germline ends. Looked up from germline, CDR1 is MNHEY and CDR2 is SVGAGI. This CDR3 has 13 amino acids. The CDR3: CASKKGSTDTQYF. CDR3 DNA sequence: TGTGCCAGCAAGAAGGGGAGCACAGATACGCAGTATTTT.

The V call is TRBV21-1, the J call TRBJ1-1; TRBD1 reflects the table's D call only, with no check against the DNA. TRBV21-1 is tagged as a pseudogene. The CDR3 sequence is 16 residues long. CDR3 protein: CASSYYYRGRRTEAFF. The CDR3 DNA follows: TGTGCCAGCAGCTACTACTACAGGGGGCGGAGAACTGAAGCTTTCTTT.